The rows below give T cell receptor beta chains drawn from one sample of a study of early T cells in non-severe SARS-CoV-2 infection. TCRdb re-called the 5' RACE reads through MiXCR, storing one row per CDR3 protein. Of some 61,000 distinct CDR3 sequences in the sample, over 7% were seen once. Sequenced sample: whole blood. The receptors originated from an adult who was a healthcare worker with PCR-confirmed SARS-CoV-2 infection or an uninfected control (not recorded which). Each CDR3 is given with its conserved first and last residue. The D gene is left open where the match is weak. Only some rows state a clone size, as once, few, many or a class for expanded clones.

j_call v_call cdr3_length clone_size d_call cdr3_nt cdr3_aa
TRBJ1-1 TRBV20-1 12 many NA TGCAGTGCTAGTTCCGCCTACACTGAAGCTTTCTTT CSASSAYTEAFF
TRBJ2-1 TRBV28 15 few TRBD1 TGTGCCAGCAGTTTTAGGCAGGGGGTCAACAATGAGCAGTTCTTC CASSFRQGVNNEQFF
TRBJ2-1 TRBV7-9 16 NA NA TGTGCCAGCAGCTATCGGTTAGCGACGTCCTACAATGAGCAGTTCTTC CASSYRLATSYNEQFF
TRBJ1-4 TRBV7-2 13 many NA TGTGCCAGCAGCTTTAAGGGTAATGAAAAACTGTTTTTT CASSFKGNEKLFF
TRBJ1-2 TRBV7-9 12 few NA TGTGCCAGCAGCCCGGACCTCTATGGCTACACCTTC CASSPDLYGYTF
TRBJ2-5 TRBV29-1 10 few NA TGCAGCGGGGCGGGAGAGACCCAGTACTTC CSGAGETQYF
TRBJ2-7 TRBV5-1 13 many TRBD1 TGCGCCAGCAGCTTGGAACAGGGGTACGAGCAGTACTTC CASSLEQGYEQYF
TRBJ1-5 TRBV12-3/TRBV12-4 12 few TRBD1 TGTGCCAGCACCCGACAGGGGTCGCCCCAGCATTTT CASTRQGSPQHF
TRBJ1-2 TRBV3-1 15 few TRBD1 TGTGCCAGCAGCCTCCGAACAGGGGTCGTCTATGGCTACACCTTC CASSLRTGVVYGYTF
TRBJ2-1 TRBV7-3 16 few NA TGTGCCAGCAGCGAAGGGGGGACTCCTTGGGGCAATGAGCAGTTCTTC CASSEGGTPWGNEQFF
TRBJ2-5 TRBV5-1 15 many TRBD2 TGCGCCAGCAGCTTAACTAGCGGGACACAAGAGACCCAGTACTTC CASSLTSGTQETQYF
TRBJ1-1 TRBV5-1 13 NA NA TGCGCCAGCAGCTTGGCCCCCGACAGAGAAGCTTTCTTT CASSLAPDREAFF
TRBJ2-7 TRBV7-6 15 many TRBD1 TGTGCCAGCAGCTTACCGGGACAGGGGAGTAACGAGCAGTACTTC CASSLPGQGSNEQYF
TRBJ2-7 TRBV4-2 16 many TRBD1 TGTGCCAGCAGCCAAGGACAGGGTCTCGGACCTTACGAGCAGTACTTC CASSQGQGLGPYEQYF
TRBJ2-3 TRBV5-1 14 few NA TGCGCCAGCAGCTTGGAGGGGGGGCCTGATACGCAGTATTTT CASSLEGGPDTQYF
TRBJ1-6 TRBV4-2 16 few NA TGTGCCAGCAGCCAACATACTTTCGGAGATAATTCACCCCTCCACTTT CASSQHTFGDNSPLHF
TRBJ2-7 TRBV5-1 14 many NA TGCGCCAGCAGCTACACAGGATCCGCCTTCGAGCAGTACTTC CASSYTGSAFEQYF
TRBJ2-3 TRBV7-9 15 few TRBD2 TGTGCCAGCAGTTCCACTAGCGGGCCGACAGATACGCAGTATTTT CASSSTSGPTDTQYF
TRBJ2-1 TRBV7-8 15 few TRBD2 TGTGCCAGCAGCCCCCCCCCGCCGGGGGGGCATGAGCAGTTCTTC CASSPPPPGGHEQFF
TRBJ2-7 TRBV12-3/TRBV12-4 13 few NA TGTGCCAGCAGTTTAGCAGGATCCTACGAGCAGTACTTC CASSLAGSYEQYF
TRBJ2-7 TRBV4-1 14 NA NA TGCGCCAGCAGCCAAGGGCCCACGCCCATCGAGCAGTACTTC CASSQGPTPIEQYF
TRBJ1-3 TRBV6-6 16 NA NA TGTGCCAGCAGTTCCTCCGCGGCCAGAAAAAGAAACACCATATATTTT CASSSSAARKRNTIYF